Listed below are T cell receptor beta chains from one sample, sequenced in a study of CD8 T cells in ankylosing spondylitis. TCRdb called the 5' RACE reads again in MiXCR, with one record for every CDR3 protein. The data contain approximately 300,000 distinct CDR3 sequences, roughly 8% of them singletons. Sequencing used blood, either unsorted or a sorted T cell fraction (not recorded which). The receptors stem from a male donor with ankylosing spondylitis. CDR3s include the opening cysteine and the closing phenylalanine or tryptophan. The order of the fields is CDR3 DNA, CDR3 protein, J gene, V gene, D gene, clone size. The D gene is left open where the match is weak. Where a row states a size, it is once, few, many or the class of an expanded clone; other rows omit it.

TGTGCCAGCAGCTTAGTTCGTGAGCAGTTCTTC,CASSLVREQFF,TRBJ2-1,TRBV13,.,few
TGCAGTGCGACCGGGACTAGCGGGAGATTGGTGGAGACCCAGTACTTC,CSATGTSGRLVETQYF,TRBJ2-5,TRBV20-1,TRBD2,few
TGCGCCAGCAGCCTCGGGACACGAGGGACTGAAGCTTTCTTT,CASSLGTRGTEAFF,TRBJ1-1,TRBV4-1,.,.
TGTGCCAGCCGCCCTGCTGGAGGGGATTACGAGCAGTACTTC,CASRPAGGDYEQYF,TRBJ2-7,TRBV7-9,.,.
TGCGCCAGCAGCTTAAGTCCGGGAGAGGGCCAAGAGACCCAGTACTTC,CASSLSPGEGQETQYF,TRBJ2-5,TRBV5-1,.,.
TGTGCCAGCAGCTTAGGGAGTTCGTGGGAGACCCAGTACTTC,CASSLGSSWETQYF,TRBJ2-5,TRBV11-2,.,.
TGTGCCAGCAGCTCCCCGGGACTAGTTTCTACGCAGTATTTT,CASSSPGLVSTQYF,TRBJ2-3,TRBV7-2,TRBD2,.
TGCGCCAGCAGCTTGCAAGGACGAAGTCGGGGCTACACCTTC,CASSLQGRSRGYTF,TRBJ1-2,TRBV5-1,.,many
TGTGCCAGCAGTGAGACAGCCAATGAGCAGTTCTTC,CASSETANEQFF,TRBJ2-1,TRBV25-1,.,many
TGTGCCAGCAGCTTCGGAAGCGGGAGGTCCACAGATACGCAGTATTTT,CASSFGSGRSTDTQYF,TRBJ2-3,TRBV5-5,TRBD2,many
TGCAGCGTTGTTCACGGCGGGGCCGGGGAGCTGTTTTTT,CSVVHGGAGELFF,TRBJ2-2,TRBV29-1,.,many
TGTGCCAGCAGTTTAGTTTTTGGGGCCGACGAGACCCAGTACTTC,CASSLVFGADETQYF,TRBJ2-5,TRBV12-3/TRBV12-4,.,few
TGTGCCAGCAGCTTAAATTCAGGGGATCGAGAGACCCAGTACTTC,CASSLNSGDRETQYF,TRBJ2-5,TRBV7-2,.,many
TGTGCCAGCAGTGAAGCAGCCGCTACTCACTATGGCTACACCTTC,CASSEAAATHYGYTF,TRBJ1-2,TRBV25-1,.,.
TGTGCCAGCAGCCAAGATCTGGGACTTATCAATGAGCAGTTCTTC,CASSQDLGLINEQFF,TRBJ2-1,TRBV3-1,.,many
TGCGCCAGCAGCCAAGATCGGTGGCGGGGTGGCTCACCCCTCCACTTT,CASSQDRWRGGSPLHF,TRBJ1-6,TRBV4-3,.,few
TGTGCCAGCAGCACAGGGGGAAGTGGCTACGAGCAGTACTTC,CASSTGGSGYEQYF,TRBJ2-7,TRBV7-9,TRBD1,.
TGTGCCATCAGTGCGGGGCAGGCGGGGTCCTACAATGAGCAGTTCTTC,CAISAGQAGSYNEQFF,TRBJ2-1,TRBV10-3,.,many
TGTGCCAGCACCCTAGGTCGGGGAAGTGCAACTAATGAAAAACTGTTTTTT,CASTLGRGSATNEKLFF,TRBJ1-4,TRBV12-3/TRBV12-4,.,.
TGCAGCGTTGAAACCGGGTTCGGGAGGAAGACCCAGTACTTC,CSVETGFGRKTQYF,TRBJ2-5,TRBV29-1,TRBD2,.
TGTGCCAGCAGTTGGGCAGGGCCAGAGCAGTACTTC,CASSWAGPEQYF,TRBJ2-7,TRBV27,.,.
TGTGCCACCAGCTCAGGGTATAGGAGCTATGGCTACACCTTC,CATSSGYRSYGYTF,TRBJ1-2,TRBV15,.,.
TGTGCCAGCAGCTTACATCCCGACGGCCAGGGAGGTGACACTGAAGCTTTCTTT,CASSLHPDGQGGDTEAFF,TRBJ1-1,TRBV7-6,.,.
TGTGCCAGCAGTGAAGTTCGCGGGGTCCAGCCCCAGCATTTT,CASSEVRGVQPQHF,TRBJ1-5,TRBV6-1,.,.
TGCAGCGTTGAAGTAAGAGCGGGAGGCTCATTTTACGAGCAGTACTTC,CSVEVRAGGSFYEQYF,TRBJ2-7,TRBV29-1,TRBD2,many